The entry below describes one TCR beta chain. This specimen comes from a study of blood T cell repertoires in COVID-19. The repertoire was sequenced with immunoSEQ multiplex PCR; TCRdb's copy has only in-frame clones and lacks some. The profile covers 90,000 or so clones, with approximately 82% appearing a single time and roughly an eighth taken by the ten largest. In germline, CDR1 is LGHDT, CDR2 YNNKEL (reference sequence). CDR3 length: 18 amino acids. The V gene end was trimmed by 2 bases and the J gene end by 4 bases; junction bases not matched to a gene: 12. What was sequenced was peripheral blood. This receptor was taken from a human donor in a cohort sampled during active COVID-19. V and J are TRBV3-1 (or the pseudogene TRBV3-2) and TRBJ2-5; TRBD2 aligns across 11 bases. For the CDR3, the DNA is TGTGCCAGCAGCCAACACTCGATTAGCGGGGGGGCGGGAGAGACCCAGTACTTC. It encodes CASSQHSISGGAGETQYF.